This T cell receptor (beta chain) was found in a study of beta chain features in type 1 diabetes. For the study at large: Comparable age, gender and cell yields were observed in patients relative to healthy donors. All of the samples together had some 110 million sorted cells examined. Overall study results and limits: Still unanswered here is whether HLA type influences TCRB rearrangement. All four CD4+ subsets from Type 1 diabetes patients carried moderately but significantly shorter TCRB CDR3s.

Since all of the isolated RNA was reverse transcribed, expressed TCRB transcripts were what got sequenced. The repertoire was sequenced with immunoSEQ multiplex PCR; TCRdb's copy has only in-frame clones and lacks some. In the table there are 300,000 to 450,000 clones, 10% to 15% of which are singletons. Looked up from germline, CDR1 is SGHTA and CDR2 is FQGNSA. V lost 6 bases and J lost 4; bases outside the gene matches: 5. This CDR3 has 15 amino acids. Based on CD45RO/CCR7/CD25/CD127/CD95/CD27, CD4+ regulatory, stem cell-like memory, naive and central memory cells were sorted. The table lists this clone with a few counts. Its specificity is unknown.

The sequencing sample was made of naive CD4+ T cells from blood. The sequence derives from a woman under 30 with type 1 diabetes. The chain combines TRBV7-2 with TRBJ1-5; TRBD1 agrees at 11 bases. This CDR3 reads CASRAGTGGNQPQHF. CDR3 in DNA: TGTGCCAGCAGAGCCGGGACAGGGGGGAATCAGCCCCAGCATTTT.